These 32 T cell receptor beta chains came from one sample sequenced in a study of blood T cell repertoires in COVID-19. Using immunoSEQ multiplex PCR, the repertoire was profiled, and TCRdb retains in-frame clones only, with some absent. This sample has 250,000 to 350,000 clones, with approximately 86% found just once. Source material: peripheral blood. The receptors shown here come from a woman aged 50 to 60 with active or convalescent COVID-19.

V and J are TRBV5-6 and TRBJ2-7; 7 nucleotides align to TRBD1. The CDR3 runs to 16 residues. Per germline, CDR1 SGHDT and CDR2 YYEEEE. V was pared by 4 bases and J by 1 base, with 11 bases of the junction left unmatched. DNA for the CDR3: TGTGCCAGCAGCCTGGCCCCAGGGGGTATTTCCTACGAGCAGTACTTC. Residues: CASSLAPGGISYEQYF.

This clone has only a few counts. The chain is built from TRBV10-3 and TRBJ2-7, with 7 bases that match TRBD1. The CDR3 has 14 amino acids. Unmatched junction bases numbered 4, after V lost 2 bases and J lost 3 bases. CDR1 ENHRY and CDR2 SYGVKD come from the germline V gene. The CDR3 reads CAISEPRDSYEQYF. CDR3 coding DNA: TGTGCCATCAGTGAGCCCCGGGACAGCTACGAGCAGTACTTC.

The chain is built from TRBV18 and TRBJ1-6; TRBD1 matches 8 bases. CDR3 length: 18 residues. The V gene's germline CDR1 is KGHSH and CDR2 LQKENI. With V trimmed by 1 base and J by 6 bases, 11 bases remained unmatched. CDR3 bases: TGTGCCAGCTCACCACGGGAGCGGGCAGGGGGCCTTAATTCACCCCTCCACTTT. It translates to CASSPRERAGGLNSPLHF. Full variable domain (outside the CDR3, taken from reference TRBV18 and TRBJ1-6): NAGVMQNPRHLVRRRGQEARLRCSPMKGHSHVYWYRQLPEEGLKFMVYLQKENIIDESGMPKERFSAEFPKEGPSILRIQQVVRGDSAAYFCASSPRERAGGLNSPLHFGNGTRLTVT.

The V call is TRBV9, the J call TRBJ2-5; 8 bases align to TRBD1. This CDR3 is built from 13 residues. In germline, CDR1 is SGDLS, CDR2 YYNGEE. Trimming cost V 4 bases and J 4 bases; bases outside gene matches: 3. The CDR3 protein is CASSTGQGETQYF. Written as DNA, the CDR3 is TGTGCCAGCAGCACAGGACAGGGAGAGACCCAGTACTTC.

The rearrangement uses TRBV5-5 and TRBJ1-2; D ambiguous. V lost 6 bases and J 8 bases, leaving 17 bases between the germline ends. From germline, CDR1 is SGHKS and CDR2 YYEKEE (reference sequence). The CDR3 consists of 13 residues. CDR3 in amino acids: CASTQSVGEGYTF. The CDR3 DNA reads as TGTGCCAGCACCCAATCGGTGGGCGAGGGCTACACCTTC.

The CDR3 spells CASSNPTPSDEQYF. The CDR3 nucleotides read TGTGCCAGCAGCAATCCTACCCCTTCTGACGAGCAGTACTTC. The chain uses TRBV11-2 and TRBJ2-7; no clear D. Germline V lookup: CDR1 SGHAT, CDR2 FQNNGV. The CDR3 is 14 residues long. V lost 5 bases and J lost 5, with 16 bases in between.

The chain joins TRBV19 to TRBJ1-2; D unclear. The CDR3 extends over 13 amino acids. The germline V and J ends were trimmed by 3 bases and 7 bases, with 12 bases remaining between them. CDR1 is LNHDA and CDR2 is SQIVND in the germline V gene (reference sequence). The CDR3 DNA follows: TGTGCCAGTAGTATGAGAGGGCCCGGTGGCTACACCTTC. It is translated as CASSMRGPGGYTF. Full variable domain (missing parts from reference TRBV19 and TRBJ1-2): DGGITQSPKYLFRKEGQNVTLSCEQNLNHDAMYWYRQDPGQGLRLIYYSQIVNDFQKGDIAEGYSVSREKKESFPLTVTSAQKNPTAFYLCASSMRGPGGYTFGSGTRLTVV.

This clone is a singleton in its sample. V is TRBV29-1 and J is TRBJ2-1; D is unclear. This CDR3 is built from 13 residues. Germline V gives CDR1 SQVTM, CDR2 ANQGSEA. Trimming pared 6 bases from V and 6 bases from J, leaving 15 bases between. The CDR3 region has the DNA TGCAGCGTCTCCAGGTCCGATTTCAATGAGCAGTTCTTC. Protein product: CSVSRSDFNEQFF.

For the CDR3, the DNA is TGTGCCAGCAGCCCTAATCTGGACAGAGTACTACTGGGCGGGGAGCTGTTTTTT. This sequence encodes CASSPNLDRVLLGGELFF. The chain combines TRBV7-2 with TRBJ2-2, with D maybe TRBD1 (6 bases). CDR1 SGHTA and CDR2 FQGNSA come from the germline V gene. Trimming shortened V by 5 bases and J by 7 bases, and 26 bases separated the two germline ends. This CDR3 contains 18 residues.

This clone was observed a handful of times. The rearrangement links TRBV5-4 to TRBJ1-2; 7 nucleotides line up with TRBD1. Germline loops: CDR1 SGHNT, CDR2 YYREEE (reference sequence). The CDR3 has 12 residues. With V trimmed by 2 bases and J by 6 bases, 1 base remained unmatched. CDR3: CASSLQGNGYTF. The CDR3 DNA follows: TGTGCCAGCAGCTTACAGGGGAATGGCTACACCTTC.

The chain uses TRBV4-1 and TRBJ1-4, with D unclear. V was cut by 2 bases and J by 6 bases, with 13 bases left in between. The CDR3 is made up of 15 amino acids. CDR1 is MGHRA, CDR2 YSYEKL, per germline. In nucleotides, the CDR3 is TGCGCCAGCAGCCAATCGGGGAGGGTAGATGAAAAACTGTTTTTT. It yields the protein CASSQSGRVDEKLFF.

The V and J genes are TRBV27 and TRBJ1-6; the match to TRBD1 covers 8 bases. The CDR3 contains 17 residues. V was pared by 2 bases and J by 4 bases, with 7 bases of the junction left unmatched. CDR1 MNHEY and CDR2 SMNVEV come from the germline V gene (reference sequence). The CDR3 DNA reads TGTGCCAGCAGTTTACGTCGAAACAGGGGGTATAATTCACCCCTCCACTTT. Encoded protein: CASSLRRNRGYNSPLHF.

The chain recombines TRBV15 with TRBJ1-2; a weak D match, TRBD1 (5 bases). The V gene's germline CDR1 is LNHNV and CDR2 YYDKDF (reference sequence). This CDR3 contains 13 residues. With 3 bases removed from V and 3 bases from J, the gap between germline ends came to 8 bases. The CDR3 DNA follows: TGTGCCACCAGCAGTCAGGGTGACTATGGCTACACCTTC. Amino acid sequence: CATSSQGDYGYTF.

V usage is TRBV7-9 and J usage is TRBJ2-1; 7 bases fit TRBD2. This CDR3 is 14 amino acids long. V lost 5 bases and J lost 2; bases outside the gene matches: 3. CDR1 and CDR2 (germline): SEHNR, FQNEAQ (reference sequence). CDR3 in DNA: TGTGCCAGCAGCCCCCTAGCGGCCTACAATGAGCAGTTCTTC. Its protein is CASSPLAAYNEQFF.

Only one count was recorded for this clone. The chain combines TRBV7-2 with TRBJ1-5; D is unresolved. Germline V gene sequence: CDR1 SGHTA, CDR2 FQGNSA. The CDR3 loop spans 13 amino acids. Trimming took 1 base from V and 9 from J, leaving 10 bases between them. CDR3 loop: CASSLEHSRPQHF. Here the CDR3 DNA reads TGTGCCAGCAGCTTAGAACACTCTAGGCCCCAGCATTTT.

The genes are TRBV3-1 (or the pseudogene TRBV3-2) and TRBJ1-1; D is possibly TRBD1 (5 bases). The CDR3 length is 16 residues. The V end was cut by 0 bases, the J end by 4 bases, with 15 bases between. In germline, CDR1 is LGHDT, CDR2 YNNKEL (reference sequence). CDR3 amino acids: CASSQDITRGGTEAFF. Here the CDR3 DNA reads TGTGCCAGCAGCCAAGATATCACCCGCGGGGGCACTGAAGCTTTCTTT.

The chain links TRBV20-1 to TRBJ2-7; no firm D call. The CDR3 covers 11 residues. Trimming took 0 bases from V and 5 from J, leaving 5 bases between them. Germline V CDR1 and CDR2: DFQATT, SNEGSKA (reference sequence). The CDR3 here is CSARDPNEQYF. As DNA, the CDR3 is TGCAGTGCTAGAGATCCCAACGAGCAGTACTTC.

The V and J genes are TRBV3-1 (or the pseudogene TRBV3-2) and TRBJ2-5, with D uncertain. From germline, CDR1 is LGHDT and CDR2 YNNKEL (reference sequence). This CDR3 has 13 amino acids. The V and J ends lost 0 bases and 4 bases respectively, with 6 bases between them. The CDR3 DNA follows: TGTGCCAGCAGCCAAGACCTCCTAGAGACCCAGTACTTC. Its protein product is CASSQDLLETQYF.

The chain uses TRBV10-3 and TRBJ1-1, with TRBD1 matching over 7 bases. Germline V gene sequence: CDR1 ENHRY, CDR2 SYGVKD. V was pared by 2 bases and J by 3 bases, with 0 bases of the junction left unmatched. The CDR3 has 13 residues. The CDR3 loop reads CAISEDRDTEAFF. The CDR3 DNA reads TGTGCCATCAGTGAGGACAGGGACACTGAAGCTTTCTTT.

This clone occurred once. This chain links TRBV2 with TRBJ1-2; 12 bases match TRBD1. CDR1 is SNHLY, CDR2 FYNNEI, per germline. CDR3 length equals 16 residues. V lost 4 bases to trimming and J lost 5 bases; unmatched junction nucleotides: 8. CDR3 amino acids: CASSAPGQGAAYGYTF. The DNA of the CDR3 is TGTGCCAGCAGTGCTCCGGGACAGGGGGCCGCGTATGGCTACACCTTC.

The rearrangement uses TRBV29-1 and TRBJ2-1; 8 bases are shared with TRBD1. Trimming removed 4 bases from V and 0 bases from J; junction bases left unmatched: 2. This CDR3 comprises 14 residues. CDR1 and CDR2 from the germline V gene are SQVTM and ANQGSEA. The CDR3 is CSVGQGSSYNEQFF. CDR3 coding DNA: TGCAGCGTTGGACAGGGGAGCTCCTACAATGAGCAGTTCTTC.

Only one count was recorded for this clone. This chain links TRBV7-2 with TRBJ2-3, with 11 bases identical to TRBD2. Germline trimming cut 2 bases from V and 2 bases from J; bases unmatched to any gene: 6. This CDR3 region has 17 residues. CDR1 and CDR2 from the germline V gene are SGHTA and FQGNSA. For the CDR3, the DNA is TGTGCCAGCAGCTTAAAGCTAGCGGGAGGCTTCACAGATACGCAGTATTTT. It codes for CASSLKLAGGFTDTQYF.

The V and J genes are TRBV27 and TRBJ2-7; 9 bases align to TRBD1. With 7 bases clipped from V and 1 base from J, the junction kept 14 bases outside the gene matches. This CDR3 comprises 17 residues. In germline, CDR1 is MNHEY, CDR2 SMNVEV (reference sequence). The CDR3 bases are TGTGCCAGCACCGCGAGGTGGACAGGGGCCGGGTCCTACGAGCAGTACTTC. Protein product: CASTARWTGAGSYEQYF.

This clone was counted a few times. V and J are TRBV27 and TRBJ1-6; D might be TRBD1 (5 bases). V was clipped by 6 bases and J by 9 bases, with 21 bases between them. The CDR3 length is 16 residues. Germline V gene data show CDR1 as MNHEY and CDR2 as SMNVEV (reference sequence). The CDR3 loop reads CASSPVGEVARSPLHF. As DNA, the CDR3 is TGTGCCAGCAGCCCTGTGGGGGAGGTAGCTCGTTCACCCCTCCACTTT.

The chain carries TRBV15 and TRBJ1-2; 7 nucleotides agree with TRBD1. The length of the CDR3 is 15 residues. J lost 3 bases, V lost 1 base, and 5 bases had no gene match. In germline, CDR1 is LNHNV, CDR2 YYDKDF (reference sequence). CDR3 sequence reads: CATSRGQGTDYGYTF. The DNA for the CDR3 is TGTGCCACCAGCAGAGGACAGGGAACGGACTATGGCTACACCTTC.

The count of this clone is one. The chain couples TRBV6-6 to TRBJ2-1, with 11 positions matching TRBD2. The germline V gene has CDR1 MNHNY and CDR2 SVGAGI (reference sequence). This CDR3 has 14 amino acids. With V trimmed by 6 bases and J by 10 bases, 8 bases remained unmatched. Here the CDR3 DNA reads TGTGCCAGCAGCTCCGGGACTAGCGGACGAGAGCAGTTCTTC. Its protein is CASSSGTSGREQFF.

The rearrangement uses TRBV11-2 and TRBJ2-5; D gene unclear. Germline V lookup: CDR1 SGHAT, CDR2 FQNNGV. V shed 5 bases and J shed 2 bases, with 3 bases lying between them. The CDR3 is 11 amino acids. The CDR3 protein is CASSIQETQYF. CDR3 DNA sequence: TGTGCCAGCAGCATACAAGAGACCCAGTACTTC.

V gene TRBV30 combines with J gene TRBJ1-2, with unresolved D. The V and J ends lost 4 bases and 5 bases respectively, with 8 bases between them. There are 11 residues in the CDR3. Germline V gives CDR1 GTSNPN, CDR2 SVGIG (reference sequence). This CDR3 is CAWKSGYGYTF. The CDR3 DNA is TGTGCCTGGAAGTCAGGTTATGGCTACACCTTC.

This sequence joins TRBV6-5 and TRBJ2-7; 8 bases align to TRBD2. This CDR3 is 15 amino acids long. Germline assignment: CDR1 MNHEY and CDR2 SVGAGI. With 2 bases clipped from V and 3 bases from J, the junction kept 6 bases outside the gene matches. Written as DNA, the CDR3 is TGTGCCAGCAGTTACGGCGGGGGGAAGCGCTACGAGCAGTACTTC. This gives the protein CASSYGGGKRYEQYF.

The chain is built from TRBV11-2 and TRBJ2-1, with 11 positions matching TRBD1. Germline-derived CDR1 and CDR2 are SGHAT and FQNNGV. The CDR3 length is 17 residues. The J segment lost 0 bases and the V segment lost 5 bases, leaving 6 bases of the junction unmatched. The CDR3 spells CASSTRTGGSSYNEQFF. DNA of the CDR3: TGTGCCAGCAGCACCCGGACAGGGGGCAGCTCCTACAATGAGCAGTTCTTC.

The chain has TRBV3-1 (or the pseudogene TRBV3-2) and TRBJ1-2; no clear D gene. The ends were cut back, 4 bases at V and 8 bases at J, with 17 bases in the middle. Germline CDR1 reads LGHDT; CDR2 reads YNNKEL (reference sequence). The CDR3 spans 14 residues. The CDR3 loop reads CASSPPGSPRGYTF. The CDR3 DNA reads TGTGCCAGCAGCCCTCCGGGGAGCCCTAGGGGCTACACCTTC.

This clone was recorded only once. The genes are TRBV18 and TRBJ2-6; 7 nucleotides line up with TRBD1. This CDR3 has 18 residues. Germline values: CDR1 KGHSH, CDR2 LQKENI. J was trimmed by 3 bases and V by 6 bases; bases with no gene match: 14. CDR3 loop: CASSSAGTAFLGANVLTF. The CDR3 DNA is TGTGCCAGCTCGTCAGCCGGGACAGCGTTTCTTGGGGCCAACGTCCTGACTTTC.